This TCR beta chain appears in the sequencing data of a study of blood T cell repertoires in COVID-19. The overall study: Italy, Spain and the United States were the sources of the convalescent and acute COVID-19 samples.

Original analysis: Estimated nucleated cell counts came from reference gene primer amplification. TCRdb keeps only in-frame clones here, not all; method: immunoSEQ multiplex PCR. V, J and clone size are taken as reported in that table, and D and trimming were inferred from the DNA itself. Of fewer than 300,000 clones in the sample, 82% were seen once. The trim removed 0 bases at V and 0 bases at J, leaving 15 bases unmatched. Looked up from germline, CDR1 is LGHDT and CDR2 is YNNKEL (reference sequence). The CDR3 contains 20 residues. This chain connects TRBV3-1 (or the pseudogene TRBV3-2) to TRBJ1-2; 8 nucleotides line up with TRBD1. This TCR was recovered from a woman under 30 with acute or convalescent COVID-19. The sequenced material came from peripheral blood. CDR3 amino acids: CASSQDLRQGHLKSNYGYTF. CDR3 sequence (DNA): TGTGCCAGCAGCCAAGATCTAAGACAGGGGCACTTAAAATCTAACTATGGCTACACCTTC.